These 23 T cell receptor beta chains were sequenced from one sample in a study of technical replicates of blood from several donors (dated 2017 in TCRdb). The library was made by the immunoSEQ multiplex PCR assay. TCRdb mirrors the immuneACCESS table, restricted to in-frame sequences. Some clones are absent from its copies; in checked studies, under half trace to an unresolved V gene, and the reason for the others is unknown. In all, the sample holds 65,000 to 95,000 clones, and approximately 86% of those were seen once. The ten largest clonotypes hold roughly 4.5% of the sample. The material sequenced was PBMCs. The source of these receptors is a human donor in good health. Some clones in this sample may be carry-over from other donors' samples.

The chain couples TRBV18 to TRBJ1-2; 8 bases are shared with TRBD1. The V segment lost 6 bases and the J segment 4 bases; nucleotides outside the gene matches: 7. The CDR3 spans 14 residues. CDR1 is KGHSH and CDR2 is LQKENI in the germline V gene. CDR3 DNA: TGTGCCAGCTCGCCGGACAGGGAAGCCTATGGCTACACCTTC. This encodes CASSPDREAYGYTF.

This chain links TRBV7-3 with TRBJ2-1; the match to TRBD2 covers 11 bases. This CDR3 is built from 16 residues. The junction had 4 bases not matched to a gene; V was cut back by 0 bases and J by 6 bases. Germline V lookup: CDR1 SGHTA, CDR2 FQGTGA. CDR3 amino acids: CASSLTTSGGTNEQFF. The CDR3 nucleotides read TGTGCCAGCAGCTTAACCACTAGCGGGGGTACCAATGAGCAGTTCTTC.

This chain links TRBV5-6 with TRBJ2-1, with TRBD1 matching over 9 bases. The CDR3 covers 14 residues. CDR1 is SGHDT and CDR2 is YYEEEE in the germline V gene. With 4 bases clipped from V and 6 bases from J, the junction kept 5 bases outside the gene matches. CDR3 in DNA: TGTGCCAGCAGCAAGGGACAGGGCTTCAATGAGCAGTTCTTC. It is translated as CASSKGQGFNEQFF. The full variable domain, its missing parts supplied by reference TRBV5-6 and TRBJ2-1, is DAGVTQSPTHLIKTRGQQVTLRCSPKSGHDTVSWYQQALGQGPQFIFQYYEEEERQRGNFPDRFSGHQFPNYSSELNVNALLLGDSALYLCASSKGQGFNEQFFGPGTRLTVL.

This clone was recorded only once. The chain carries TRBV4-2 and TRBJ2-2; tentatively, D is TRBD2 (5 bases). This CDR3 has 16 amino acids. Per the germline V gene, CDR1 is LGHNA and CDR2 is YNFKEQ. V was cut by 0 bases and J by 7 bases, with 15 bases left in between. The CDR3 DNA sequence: TGTGCCAGCAGCCAAGATGGGTCTAGCTGGGTCGGGGAGCTGTTTTTT. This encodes CASSQDGSSWVGELFF.

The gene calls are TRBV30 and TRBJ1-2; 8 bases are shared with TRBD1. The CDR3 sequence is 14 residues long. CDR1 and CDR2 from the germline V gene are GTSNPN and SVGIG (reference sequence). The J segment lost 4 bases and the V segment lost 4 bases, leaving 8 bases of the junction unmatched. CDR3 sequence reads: CAWIKDRVRYGYTF. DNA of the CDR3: TGTGCCTGGATTAAGGACAGGGTACGCTATGGCTACACCTTC.

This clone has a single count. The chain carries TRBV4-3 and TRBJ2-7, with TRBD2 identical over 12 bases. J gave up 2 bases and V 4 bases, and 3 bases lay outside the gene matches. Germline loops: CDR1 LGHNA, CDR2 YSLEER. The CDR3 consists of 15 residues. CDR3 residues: CASSPRTSGAYEQYF. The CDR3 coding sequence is TGCGCCAGCAGCCCCCGGACTAGCGGGGCCTACGAGCAGTACTTC.

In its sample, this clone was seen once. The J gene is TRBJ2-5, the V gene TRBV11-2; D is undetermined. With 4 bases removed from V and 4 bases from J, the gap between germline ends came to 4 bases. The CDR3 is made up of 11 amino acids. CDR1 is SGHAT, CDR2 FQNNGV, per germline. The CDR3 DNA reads TGTGCCAGCAGCTCTCGAGAGACCCAGTACTTC. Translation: CASSSRETQYF.

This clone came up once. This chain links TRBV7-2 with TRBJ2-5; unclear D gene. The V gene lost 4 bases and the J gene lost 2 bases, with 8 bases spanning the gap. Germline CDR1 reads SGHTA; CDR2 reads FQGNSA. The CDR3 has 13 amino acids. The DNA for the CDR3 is TGTGCCAGCAGCTCCCTGCGTCAAGAGACCCAGTACTTC. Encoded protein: CASSSLRQETQYF.

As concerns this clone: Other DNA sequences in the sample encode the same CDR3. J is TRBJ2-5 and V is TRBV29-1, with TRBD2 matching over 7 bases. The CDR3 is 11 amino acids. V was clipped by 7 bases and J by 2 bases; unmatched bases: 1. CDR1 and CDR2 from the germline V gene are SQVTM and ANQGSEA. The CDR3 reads CSAGGQETQYF. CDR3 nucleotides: TGCAGCGCGGGGGGACAAGAGACCCAGTACTTC.

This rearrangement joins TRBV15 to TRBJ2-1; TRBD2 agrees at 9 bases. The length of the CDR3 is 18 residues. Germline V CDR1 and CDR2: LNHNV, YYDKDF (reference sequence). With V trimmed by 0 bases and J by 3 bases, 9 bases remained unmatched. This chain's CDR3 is CATSRDLAGEALYNEQFF. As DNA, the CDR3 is TGTGCCACCAGCAGAGACTTAGCGGGAGAGGCGCTCTACAATGAGCAGTTCTTC.

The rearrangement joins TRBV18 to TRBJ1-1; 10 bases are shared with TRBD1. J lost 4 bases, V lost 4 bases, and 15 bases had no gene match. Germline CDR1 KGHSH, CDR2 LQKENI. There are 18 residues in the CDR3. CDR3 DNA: TGTGCCAGCTCACTACCGGGACAGGGGATGGAGAAGGGCACTGAAGCTTTCTTT. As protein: CASSLPGQGMEKGTEAFF.

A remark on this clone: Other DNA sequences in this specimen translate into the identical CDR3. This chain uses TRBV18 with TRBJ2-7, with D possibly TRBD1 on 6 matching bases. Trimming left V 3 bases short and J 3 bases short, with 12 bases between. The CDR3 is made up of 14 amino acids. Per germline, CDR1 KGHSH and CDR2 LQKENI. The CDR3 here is CASSPSKQGYEQYF. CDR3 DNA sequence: TGTGCCAGCTCACCGTCAAAACAGGGCTACGAGCAGTACTTC. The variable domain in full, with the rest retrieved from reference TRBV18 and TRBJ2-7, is NAGVMQNPRHLVRRRGQEARLRCSPMKGHSHVYWYRQLPEEGLKFMVYLQKENIIDESGMPKERFSAEFPKEGPSILRIQQVVRGDSAAYFCASSPSKQGYEQYFGPGTRLTVT.

In nucleotides, the CDR3 is TGTGCCTGCCCGCCCCGAATAGCAGAAACAGATACGCAGTATTTT. Its protein product is CACPPRIAETDTQYF. The chain has TRBV30 and TRBJ2-3; D gene ambiguous. The germline CDR1 and CDR2 sequences are GTSNPN and SVGIG (reference sequence). CDR3 length: 15 residues. V lost 6 bases to trimming and J lost 3 bases, with 19 bases between them. Combining the CDR3 with reference TRBV30 and TRBJ2-3 gives the whole variable domain SQTIHQWPATLVQPVGSPLSLECTVEGTSNPNLYWYRQAAGRGLQLLFYSVGIGQISSEVPQNLSASRPQDRQFILSSKKLLLSDSGFYLCACPPRIAETDTQYFGPGTRLTVL.

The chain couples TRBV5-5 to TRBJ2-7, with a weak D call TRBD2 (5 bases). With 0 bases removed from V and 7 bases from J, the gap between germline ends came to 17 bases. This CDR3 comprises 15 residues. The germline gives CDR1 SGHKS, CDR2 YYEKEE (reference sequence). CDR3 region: CASSLGVSGLGEQYF. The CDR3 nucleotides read TGTGCCAGCAGCTTGGGAGTTTCCGGACTGGGGGAGCAGTACTTC.

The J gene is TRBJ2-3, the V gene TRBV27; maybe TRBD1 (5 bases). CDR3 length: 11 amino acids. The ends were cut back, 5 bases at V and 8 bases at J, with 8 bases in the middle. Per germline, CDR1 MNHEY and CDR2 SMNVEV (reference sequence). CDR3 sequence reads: CASSVGPTQYF. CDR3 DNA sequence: TGTGCCAGCAGTGTGGGGCCTACGCAGTATTTT.

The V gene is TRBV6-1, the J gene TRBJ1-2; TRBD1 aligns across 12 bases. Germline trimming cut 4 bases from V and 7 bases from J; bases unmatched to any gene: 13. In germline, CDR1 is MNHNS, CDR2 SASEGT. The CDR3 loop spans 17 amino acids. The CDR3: CASSAGTGGATATGYTF. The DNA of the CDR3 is TGTGCCAGCAGTGCCGGGACAGGGGGCGCCACGGCGACTGGCTACACCTTC.

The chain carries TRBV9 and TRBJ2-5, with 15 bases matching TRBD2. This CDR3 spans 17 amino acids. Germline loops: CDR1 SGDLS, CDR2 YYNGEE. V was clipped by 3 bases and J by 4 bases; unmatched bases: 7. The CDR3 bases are TGTGCCAGCAGCGCGGGACTAGCGGGAGGTTTTGCAGAGACCCAGTACTTC. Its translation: CASSAGLAGGFAETQYF.

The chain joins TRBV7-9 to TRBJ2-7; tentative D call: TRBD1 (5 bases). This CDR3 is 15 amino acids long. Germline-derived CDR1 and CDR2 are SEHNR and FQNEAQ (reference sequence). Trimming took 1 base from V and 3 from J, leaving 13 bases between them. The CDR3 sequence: CASSLGSGHHYEQYF. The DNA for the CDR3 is TGTGCCAGCAGCTTAGGGTCAGGGCACCACTACGAGCAGTACTTC.

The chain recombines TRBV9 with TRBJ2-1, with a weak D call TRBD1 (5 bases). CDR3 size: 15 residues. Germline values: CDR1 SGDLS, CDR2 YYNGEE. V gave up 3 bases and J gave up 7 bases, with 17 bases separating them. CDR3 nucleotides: TGTGCCAGCAGCGCAACCTTAATGGGGCGAAATGAGCAGTTCTTC. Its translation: CASSATLMGRNEQFF.

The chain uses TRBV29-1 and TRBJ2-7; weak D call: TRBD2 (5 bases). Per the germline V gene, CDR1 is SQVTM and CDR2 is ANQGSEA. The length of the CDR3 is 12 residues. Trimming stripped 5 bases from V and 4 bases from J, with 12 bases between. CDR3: CSVPGPGYEQYF. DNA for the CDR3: TGCAGCGTTCCAGGCCCGGGGTACGAGCAGTACTTC.

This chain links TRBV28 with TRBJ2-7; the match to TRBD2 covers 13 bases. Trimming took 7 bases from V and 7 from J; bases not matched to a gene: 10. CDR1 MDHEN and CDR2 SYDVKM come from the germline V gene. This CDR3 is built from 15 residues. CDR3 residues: CASTTTGLAGVEQYF. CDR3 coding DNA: TGTGCCAGCACCACGACAGGACTAGCGGGAGTTGAGCAGTACTTC.

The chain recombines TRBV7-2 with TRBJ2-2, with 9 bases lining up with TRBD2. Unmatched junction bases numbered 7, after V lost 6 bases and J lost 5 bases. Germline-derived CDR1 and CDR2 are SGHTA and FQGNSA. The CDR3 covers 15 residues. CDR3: CASRPYSGGTGELFF. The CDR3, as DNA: TGTGCCAGCAGGCCTTATAGCGGGGGAACCGGGGAGCTGTTTTTT.

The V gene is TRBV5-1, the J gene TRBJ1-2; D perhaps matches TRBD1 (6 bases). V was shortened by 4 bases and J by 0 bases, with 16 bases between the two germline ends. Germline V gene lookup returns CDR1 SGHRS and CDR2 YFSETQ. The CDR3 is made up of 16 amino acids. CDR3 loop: CASSRTTGQTNYGYTF. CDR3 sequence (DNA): TGCGCCAGCAGCCGGACGACAGGTCAAACTAACTATGGCTACACCTTC.